This T cell receptor (beta chain) was observed in a study of cytomegalovirus exposure and HLA in healthy donors (dated by TCRdb to the late 2010s). In terms of the full investigation: In an earlier analysis of 450 to 750 of the donors, 276 Gb of sequence data and 100 million or so unique TCR beta sequences from 150 million to 200 million T cells were reported. An early release that covered 640 HLA-typed donors contained approximately 300 gigabases of sequencing data and around 80 million unique TCR sequences. Of the roughly 410 genotyped donors, roughly 80% were placed in the genetic ancestry cluster associated with self-reported Caucasian donors. The study aimed to test whether signatures of past pathogen exposure could be identified by cataloging public T cell receptors. The study profiled the T cell repertoires of under 850 subjects by immunosequencing and related them to cytomegalovirus serostatus. A separate validation cohort of approximately 130 different subjects was used in addition to the approximately 640-subject first cohort. To predict cytomegalovirus infection status, the study combined high-throughput TCR immunosequencing, statistical association of individual TCRs with disease status, and machine learning. A later analysis re-examined previously published TCR beta repertoires from roughly 650 donors and added high-resolution HLA genotyping to investigate patterns of TCR occurrence. Rather than drawing on any new phenotypic data, the later analysis identified candidate immune exposures from TCR beta sequences and the way those sequences occurred across donors. To decide whether each TCR beta V gene segment behaved as functional or pseudogenic, an earlier analysis of some 540 of the donors relied on high-throughput TCR beta sequencing. Donor age, sex, ethnicity and CMV serostatus were compiled together with the repertoire data. A later genetic analysis used genome-wide SNP genotypes for 398 of the 666 donors, treating that subset as a discovery cohort. Every repertoire in the discovery cohort had been generated on one and the same sequencing platform. Both class I and class II loci were covered by HLA typing, at four-digit resolution. Typing coverage varied by locus: roughly 620-640 donors for A, B, C, DRB1 and DQB1; around 560 for DQA1; about 600 for DPA1; approximately 490 for DPB1. Because of strong linkage in the cohort, roughly five DR-DQ haplotypes were treated as single units for association and clustering. Across 398 genotyped donors of the cohort, an average of 235,054 unique TCR beta nucleotide sequences per donor were sequenced, and roughly a sixth of those sequences were non-productive. What the authors observed across the whole study: In a later analysis, HLA-associated TCR beta chains showed more clonal expansion and lower generation probabilities than non-associated chains that were equally common. An earlier analysis of 587 of the donors showed that most TCR beta V segments appeared in productive rearrangements either about 87% or about 30% of the time, which broadly matched IMGT annotations. A later genetic analysis reported fewer N-insertions in productive TCRs among donors in an Asian-associated ancestry cluster than the 666-donor mean. Roughly uniform sequencing depth across donors was assumed in presence/absence analyses, although this assumption may not hold. The cohort was sequenced for TCR beta chains only, and without alpha or paired-chain data the features that could be detected were limited. When HLA alleles, especially DR and DQ, strongly co-occurred, attributing TCR associations to individual alleles was difficult. The authors suggested that the approach could potentially be generalized to other disease states and immunological phenotypes. In a later analysis, TCR association rates were found to vary across HLA loci, with the most associated TCRs seen for DRB1 alleles and the fewest for HLA-C alleles. The earlier analysis of fewer than 750 of the donors excluded seventeen rarely observed V segments, including chromosome 9 orphons, because counts were too low. For the cohort, immune exposure information was limited to CMV serostatus. Most CMV-associated TCR beta chains appeared to be HLA-restricted in a later analysis, and the HLA associations seemed to be driven largely by CMV exposure. A cluster of highly shared sequence variants was judged likely to be a technical artifact of the sequencing pipeline. Because HLA typing was missing for some donors at each locus, association tests included only the typed subset. A later analysis associated roughly 17,000 TCR beta sequences with specific HLA alleles at a false discovery rate of 0.05. Linkage disequilibrium might explain the correlated functional status among segregating V segments, but an unknown experimental factor could not be ruled out. Most TCR sequences were seen in very few donors, while some public TCRs were found in many individuals. A further reported finding was that TCR beta sequences accurately predicted the HLA-A and HLA-B alleles for most subjects in the first cohort. The classifier was reported to diagnose cytomegalovirus status with high specificity and sensitivity in both the original cohort and the validation cohort. In vitro tests confirmed that three of the cytomegalovirus-associated TCR beta chains recognize cytomegalovirus antigens. A total of roughly 160 TCR beta chains were listed by the study as associated with cytomegalovirus. V-gene and J-gene trimming of TCR beta chains was associated with a missense DCLRE1C variant in a later genetic analysis, and the association was replicated in an independent cohort. According to a later analysis, parvovirus B19, influenza, CMV and Epstein-Barr virus appeared linked to several top co-occurrence clusters.

Concerning this clone itself: Its binding antigen is unknown. Per-base quality was not reported, and no clone a single base away is much larger than it.

The library came from the immunoSEQ multiplex PCR assay. The multiplex PCR relied on a mix of 60 forward primers for TCR Vbeta segments and 13 reverse primers for TCR Jbeta segments. Amplification of the CDR3 region of rearranged TCR beta genes was performed with a multiplex PCR assay on genomic DNA. On the Illumina HiSeq System, the amplified TCR beta libraries were sequenced as 87-base-pair reads. On the authors' methods: A later analysis counted approximately 84 million unique TCR beta chains across the 500 to 850 repertoires, and approximately 11 million of these chains were shared by at least two donors. Raw reads were error-corrected and collapsed into unique sequences with a nearest-neighbor algorithm that merged closely related sequences to remove PCR and sequencing errors. To assign V, D and J gene segments, CDR3 sequences were aligned to IMGT reference sequences. For a sequence to be retained, a match of at least six nucleotides was required to both a V gene segment and a J gene segment. A rearrangement counted as productive if the CDR3 had no stop codons and remained in frame with V and J, and every other rearrangement counted as non-productive. Following IMGT convention, CDR3 was defined as the stretch from the second conserved V-encoded cysteine to the conserved J-encoded phenylalanine. In an earlier analysis of roughly 580 of the donors, sequences lacking an unambiguous match to a single V gene segment were excluded. In an earlier analysis of 587 of the donors, V segments were called functional above 56.7% productive rearrangements and were called segregating when the between-donor standard deviation exceeded 5%. To diagnose cytomegalovirus status from the catalog of TCR beta chain sequences, a statistical classification framework was built. In a later analysis, TCR nucleotide sequences were compared against IMGT/GENE-DB human TR gene sequences so that V and J genes could be assigned. In a later analysis, CDR3 sequences and most-parsimonious VDJ recombination scenarios were assigned using the TCRdist pipeline. In a later analysis, each TCR beta chain was defined by its CDR3 amino acid sequence together with its V-gene family, and reads lacking a unique V-gene family were excluded. As a way to deal with suspected cross-contamination and a sequencing artifact, a later analysis dropped roughly 600 nucleotide sequences that were highly shared and had low generation probability. For each public chain, a later analysis derived a clonal expansion index from normalized ranks of inferred template counts within each repertoire. Generation probabilities in a later analysis came from a VDJ recombination model fitted to out-of-frame rearrangements, and those results were checked against IGoR. In a later analysis, TCR-TCR, TCR-HLA and TCR-CMV co-occurrence was scored with hypergeometric tests, and a repertoire-size bias correction was applied to TCR pairs. In a later analysis, false discovery rates were estimated by permuting HLA or CMV assignments 20 times. In a later analysis, co-occurring TCRs were grouped using DBSCAN, and TCRdist sequence similarity was added for clustering within HLA-allele-positive subsets. For co-occurrence clustering, repertoires with fewer than 30,000 or more than 120,000 public chains were excluded, along with five or six repertoires with anomalous nucleotide sharing. TCRdb retrieved this table from immuneACCESS and kept in-frame rearrangements only. Not all clones are present; in checked studies, unresolved V genes account for under half, and no reason is known for the remainder. V and J calls and clone size are those listed in that table; D and trimming were worked out from the DNA. Counted in this sample were some 140,000 clones; more than 75% of them appeared once. Around 13% of the sample comes from the top ten.

The cohort was made up of under 800 healthy bone marrow donors. At the time of sampling, every cohort member was nominally healthy, though immune exposures that went unrecorded were likely present. The donor was CMV seropositive and was included in the group of 289 seropositive cohort members. A peripheral blood sample was provided by each donor, and peripheral blood mononuclear cells were used for TCR beta sequencing. Genomic DNA was extracted from the blood cell samples with the Qiagen DNeasy Blood Extraction Kit. The TCR was taken from a man aged 30 to 39 in good health and CMV-seropositive. The sample consisted of PBMCs.

The CDR3 amino acid sequence is: CSPKRDCEAFF. The DNA sequence is given as TGCAGTCCAAAACGGGACTGTGAAGCTTTCTTT. The V and J segments used are TRBV20-1 and TRBJ1-1; matching of 5 bases hints at TRBD1 as the D gene. The CDR3 runs 11 residues from the cysteine to the phenylalanine. The CDR3 DNA has 33 bases and is translated from base 1. Between the V and J ends, shortened by 8 bases and 7 bases respectively, the junction contains 14 bases. CDR1 and CDR2 (DFQATT, SNEGSKA) derive from the germline V gene (reference sequence).